This TCR beta chain was documented in a study of response to subunit inactivated influenza vaccine. Study observations and caveats: Each seasonal influenza vaccination recruits few new T cells, the authors suggested.

This CDR3 has 14 amino acids. In germline, CDR1 is LGHDT, CDR2 YNNKEL (reference sequence). Deletions cut 7 bases from V and 7 bases from J, with 16 bases between. The table lists this clonotype with a few counts. The antigen is not known. TCRdb re-called the RT-PCR reads with MiXCR, one entry per CDR3 protein. This sample has more than 250,000 distinct CDR3 sequences, with 20% to 25% found just once. This TCR came from a man between 50 and 70 years old who received an inactivated influenza vaccine. This chain uses TRBV3-1 with TRBJ2-2; unclear D gene. The sample was PBMCs from blood, taken 21 months after vaccination. This CDR3 reads CASTRMLASGELFF. The CDR3 bases are TGTGCCAGCACCCGAATGCTGGCGAGCGGGGAGCTGTTTTTT.